This T cell receptor beta chain was recorded in a study of blood T cell repertoires in COVID-19. Method: immunoSEQ multiplex PCR; TCRdb's copy keeps in-frame clones and lacks some. This sample carries some 400,000 clones, roughly nine tenths of them seen once, and the ten largest clones take 0.7% to 0.95%. With 6 bases clipped from V and 7 bases from J, the junction kept 6 bases outside the gene matches. Germline values: CDR1 LNHDA, CDR2 SQIVND (reference sequence). The CDR3 contains 13 residues. The TCR was taken from a woman aged 35 to 49 who had been exposed to COVID-19. The genes are TRBV19 and TRBJ1-5, with 7 bases identical to TRBD1. The sequenced sample was PBMCs or T cells enriched from blood (not recorded which). The CDR3 DNA reads TGTGCCAGTAGAGACAGGGCTGGACAGCCCCAGCATTTT. Translation: CASRDRAGQPQHF.